A single sample gave rise to the 24 T cell receptor beta chains below, sequenced in a study of T cell responses to AZD1222 COVID-19 vaccine. Measured with immunoSEQ multiplex PCR; TCRdb has only the in-frame clones, and not every one. The sample carries about 180,000 clones, over 90% recorded once. Here the sequenced sample was peripheral blood, taken 28 days after the second AZD1222 dose. Receptors originate from an adult who received the AZD1222 COVID-19 vaccine.

This chain connects TRBV6-5 to TRBJ2-5; D is unresolved. The V gene lost 4 bases and the J gene lost 9 bases, with 9 bases spanning the gap. Germline loops: CDR1 MNHEY, CDR2 SVGAGI. The CDR3 is 11 amino acids. CDR3 nucleotides: TGTGCCAGCAGTTCCGGCGTGGCCCAGTACTTC. It specifies CASSSGVAQYF.

The rearrangement links TRBV28 to TRBJ2-7, with D possibly being TRBD1 or TRBD2 (5 bases each). This CDR3 spans 12 amino acids. V lost 0 bases and J 11 bases, leaving 11 bases between the germline ends. Germline V gene lookup returns CDR1 MDHEN and CDR2 SYDVKM. Here the CDR3 DNA reads TGTGCCAGCAGTTTATGGAGGGGCCAGGAGTACTTC. Translation: CASSLWRGQEYF. The complete variable domain, with remaining parts taken from reference TRBV28 and TRBJ2-7, reads DVKVTQSSRYLVKRTGEKVFLECVQDMDHENMFWYRQDPGLGLRLIYFSYDVKMKEKGDIPEGYSVSREKKERFSLILESASTNQTSMYLCASSLWRGQEYFGPGTRLTVT.

CDR3: CATSRDPAGIQETQYF. The CDR3 DNA is TGTGCCACCAGCAGAGACCCAGCGGGTATACAAGAGACCCAGTACTTC. This rearrangement joins TRBV15 to TRBJ2-5, with a tentative D call TRBD2 (6 bases). Trimming took off 0 bases at V and 2 bases at J, with 13 bases between the two ends. The CDR3 contains 16 residues. Per germline, CDR1 LNHNV and CDR2 YYDKDF (reference sequence).

This sequence joins TRBV9 and TRBJ2-7, with D perhaps TRBD1 or TRBD2 (5 bases each). V was clipped by 4 bases and J by 2 bases, with 10 bases between them. The CDR3 is 13 amino acids. CDR1 is SGDLS, CDR2 YYNGEE, per germline. CDR3: CASSPRGPYEQYF. CDR3 nucleotides: TGTGCCAGCAGCCCCCGGGGCCCCTACGAGCAGTACTTC. Looking up the rest from reference TRBV9 and TRBJ2-7 gives the full variable domain: DSGVTQTPKHLITATGQRVTLRCSPRSGDLSVYWYQQSLDQGLQFLIQYYNGEERAKGNILERFSAQQFPDLHSELNLSSLELGDSALYFCASSPRGPYEQYFGPGTRLTVT.

This clone was counted between two and nine times. The rearrangement uses TRBV12-1 and TRBJ2-1; the table's D call, TRBD1, has no DNA check behind it. TRBV12-1 is marked as a pseudogene. The CDR3 runs to 18 residues. CDR3 region: CASSFDIGRAINYNEQFF. CDR3 DNA: TGTGCCAGCAGCTTTGATATTGGCAGGGCAATTAATTACAATGAGCAGTTCTTC.

This sequence joins TRBV7-3 and TRBJ1-5; unclear D gene. The germline V gene encodes CDR1 SGHTA and CDR2 FQGTGA. V was pared by 5 bases and J by 4 bases, with 9 bases between. This CDR3 is built from 13 residues. The chain's CDR3 is CASSPWANQPQHF. The CDR3 nucleotides are TGTGCCAGCAGCCCATGGGCGAATCAGCCCCAGCATTTT.

This chain links TRBV5-5 with TRBJ2-1, with 9 bases identical to TRBD2. V lost 4 bases to trimming and J lost 0 bases; unmatched junction nucleotides: 5. CDR3 length: 16 residues. Germline CDR1 is SGHKS and CDR2 is YYEKEE (reference sequence). CDR3 nucleotides: TGTGCCAGCAGCCTGGGACTAGCCGGCTCCTACAATGAGCAGTTCTTC. It yields the protein CASSLGLAGSYNEQFF.

This clone was seen a handful of times. This chain connects TRBV27 to TRBJ2-2, with D perhaps being TRBD1 or TRBD2 (5 bases each). Germline V gene sequence: CDR1 MNHEY, CDR2 SMNVEV (reference sequence). Trimming removed 5 bases from V and 6 bases from J, with 19 bases in between. This CDR3 has 16 residues. DNA for the CDR3: TGTGCCAGCAGTGCCCCGGGGCAGAGCGGTCCCGGGGAGCTGTTTTTT. Translating gives CASSAPGQSGPGELFF.

This clone was detected once. V gene TRBV5-1 combines with J gene TRBJ2-1; TRBD1 matches 8 bases. CDR3 length: 15 amino acids. Germline CDR1 reads SGHRS; CDR2 reads YFSETQ. Trimming took 6 bases from V and 3 from J; bases not matched to a gene: 8. CDR3 DNA: TGCGCCAGCACCTATAGGACAGGGAACTACAATGAGCAGTTCTTC. This translates into CASTYRTGNYNEQFF.

The table lists this clone with a count of one. The rearrangement links TRBV3-1 (or the pseudogene TRBV3-2) to TRBJ2-1, with 16 bases aligning to TRBD2. Germline trimming cut 4 bases from V and 12 bases from J; bases unmatched to any gene: 9. This CDR3 has 16 residues. Germline values: CDR1 LGHDT, CDR2 YNNKEL (reference sequence). The CDR3 spells CASSLNPGTSGRGQFF. CDR3 DNA: TGTGCCAGCAGCCTTAACCCCGGGACTAGCGGGAGGGGGCAGTTCTTC.

The chain recombines TRBV28 with TRBJ2-1; unclear D gene. Germline CDR1 and CDR2: MDHEN and SYDVKM. Trimming removed 7 bases at V and 10 bases at J, with 11 bases between. The CDR3 runs to 11 residues. The CDR3 sequence: CASTQLWEQFF. The DNA of the CDR3 is TGTGCCAGCACCCAATTGTGGGAGCAGTTCTTC.

CDR3 amino acids: CASSTVHRGDQPQHF. The CDR3 coding sequence is TGTGCCAGCAGCACCGTCCACAGGGGTGATCAGCCCCAGCATTTT. This chain joins TRBV28 and TRBJ1-5; 7 bases are a match to TRBD1. The CDR3 totals 15 residues. The V segment lost 6 bases and the J segment 5 bases; nucleotides outside the gene matches: 10. The V gene's germline CDR1 is MDHEN and CDR2 SYDVKM.

The chain has TRBV4-1 and TRBJ2-7; 7 nucleotides agree with TRBD1. Germline CDR1 MGHRA, CDR2 YSYEKL. Trimming took 5 bases from V and 5 from J; bases not matched to a gene: 12. The CDR3 runs 15 residues. The DNA of the CDR3 is TGCGCCAGCAGCTCCAAGACAGGGCCCCCCCACGAGCAGTACTTC. Protein: CASSSKTGPPHEQYF.

This chain connects TRBV7-2 to TRBJ1-2, with D perhaps matching TRBD1 (6 bases). Per germline, CDR1 SGHTA and CDR2 FQGNSA. V was shortened by 0 bases and J by 4 bases, with 9 bases between the two germline ends. This CDR3 region has 14 residues. The DNA of the CDR3 is TGTGCCAGCAGCTTAGCACAGGGTAGCTATGGCTACACCTTC. Amino acid sequence: CASSLAQGSYGYTF.

The chain has TRBV9 and TRBJ1-6, with D possibly being TRBD1 (5 bases). Germline V gene lookup returns CDR1 SGDLS and CDR2 YYNGEE. CDR3 size: 15 residues. V lost 2 bases and J lost 7, with 13 bases in between. The CDR3 DNA reads as TGTGCCAGCAGCGTGACCCCGGGGGGAAATTCACCCCTCCACTTT. This translates into CASSVTPGGNSPLHF.

This clone was counted between two and nine times. The chain recombines TRBV19 with TRBJ2-1, with D unclear. CDR3 length: 13 amino acids. The germline gives CDR1 LNHDA, CDR2 SQIVND (reference sequence). Trimming left V 8 bases short and J 4 bases short, with 12 bases between. The CDR3 coding sequence is TGTGCCAGTGCCCGGAAGGGTTACAATGAGCAGTTCTTC. Its protein is CASARKGYNEQFF.

The rearrangement uses TRBV2 and TRBJ1-6, with 10 bases matching TRBD1. CDR1 SNHLY and CDR2 FYNNEI come from the germline V gene. The CDR3 runs to 14 residues. V shed 4 bases, J shed 10 bases, and the junction held 4 bases outside the gene matches. The CDR3: CASSVGTGESPLHF. The CDR3 nucleotides are TGTGCCAGCAGTGTGGGGACAGGGGAGTCACCCCTCCACTTT. Full variable domain (rest looked up from reference TRBV2 and TRBJ1-6): EPEVTQTPSHQVTQMGQEVILRCVPISNHLYFYWYRQILGQKVEFLVSFYNNEISEKSEIFDDQFSVERPDGSNFTLKIRSTKLEDSAMYFCASSVGTGESPLHFGNGTRLTVT.

V and J are TRBV3-1 (or the pseudogene TRBV3-2) and TRBJ1-5; D uncertain. The CDR3 is 12 amino acids. The V end was cut by 0 bases, the J end by 5 bases, with 2 bases between. Germline CDR1 reads LGHDT; CDR2 reads YNNKEL (reference sequence). CDR3 loop: CASSQDDQPQHF. In nucleotides, the CDR3 is TGTGCCAGCAGCCAAGACGATCAGCCCCAGCATTTT.

The V call is TRBV7-8, the J call TRBJ2-1; 12 positions match TRBD2. V lost 2 bases to trimming and J lost 4 bases; unmatched junction nucleotides: 12. CDR1 and CDR2 from the germline V gene are SGHVS and FQNEAQ. The CDR3 spans 19 residues. CDR3 DNA: TGTGCCAGCAGCTTAAACTGGGCTAGCGGGGGGGCAGCGTACAATGAGCAGTTCTTC. Protein product: CASSLNWASGGAAYNEQFF. Variable domain in full (rest from reference TRBV7-8 and TRBJ2-1): GAGVSQSPRYKVAKRGQDVALRCDPISGHVSLFWYQQALGQGPEFLTYFQNEAQLDKSGLPSDRFFAERPEGSVSTLKIQRTQQEDSAVYLCASSLNWASGGAAYNEQFFGPGTRLTVL.

This chain joins TRBV2 and TRBJ2-3; 12 nucleotides agree with TRBD2. The CDR3 runs 15 residues. V lost 6 bases to trimming and J lost 4 bases; unmatched junction nucleotides: 5. Germline CDR1 is SNHLY and CDR2 is FYNNEI. The CDR3 DNA follows: TGTGCCAGCAGGGCTAGCGGGGGGGCCCCAGATACGCAGTATTTT. Its protein product is CASRASGGAPDTQYF.

The V call is TRBV10-3, the J call TRBJ2-3, with D possibly called TRBD1 or TRBD2 (6 bases each). Germline V lookup: CDR1 ENHRY, CDR2 SYGVKD. The CDR3 is 14 residues long. With 11 bases removed from V and 3 bases from J, the gap between germline ends came to 18 bases. The CDR3 DNA reads TGTGCCTCCAAGTATGGGGGGCAGACAGATACGCAGTATTTT. This gives the protein CASKYGGQTDTQYF.

V usage is TRBV6-1 and J usage is TRBJ1-5; D is unclear. Trimming removed 1 base from V and 9 bases from J, with 16 bases in between. Germline CDR1 MNHNS, CDR2 SASEGT. This CDR3 region has 15 residues. CDR3 coding DNA: TGTGCCAGCAGTGAAGGCGTCTTTTTGGGAAGGCCCCAGCATTTT. It specifies CASSEGVFLGRPQHF.

The chain recombines TRBV5-5 with TRBJ2-1; the D is unclear. V was clipped by 4 bases and J by 7 bases, with 6 bases between them. This CDR3 spans 11 amino acids. The germline CDR1 and CDR2 sequences are SGHKS and YYEKEE (reference sequence). Written as DNA, the CDR3 is TGTGCCAGCAGCCGCGTTAATGAGCAGTTCTTC. Residues: CASSRVNEQFF.

V is TRBV5-8 and J is TRBJ2-3, with TRBD1 matching 8 bases. There are 15 residues in the CDR3. Germline V lookup: CDR1 SGHTS, CDR2 YDEGEE. V lost 4 bases and J lost 4; bases outside the gene matches: 8. The CDR3 reads CASSQSTGAADTQYF. DNA of the CDR3: TGTGCCAGCAGCCAATCGACAGGGGCGGCAGATACGCAGTATTTT. The variable domain in full, completed from reference TRBV5-8 and TRBJ2-3, reads EAGVTQSPTHLIKTRGQQATLRCSPISGHTSVYWYQQALGLGLQFLLWYDEGEERNRGNFPPRFSGRQFPNYSSELNVNALELEDSALYLCASSQSTGAADTQYFGPGTRLTVL.